The next 19 T cell receptor beta chains were all read from a single sample in a study of blood T cell repertoires in COVID-19. Sequencing used immunoSEQ multiplex PCR; TCRdb keeps in-frame clones, though not all of them. The table records 150,000 or so clones, over 75% of them present only once. Sequenced input: PBMCs or T cells enriched from blood (not recorded which). The receptors originated from a woman aged 45-65 years who had recovered from COVID-19.

The chain is built from TRBV28 and TRBJ1-2; D gene ambiguous. The CDR3 contains 12 residues. In germline, CDR1 is MDHEN, CDR2 SYDVKM. Trimming took off 2 bases at V and 8 bases at J, with 9 bases between the two ends. In DNA, the CDR3 is TGTGCCAGCAGTTTAGACACGGTCGGCTACACCTTC. Its translation: CASSLDTVGYTF.

The chain combines TRBV5-1 with TRBJ1-1; D call uncertain. Trimming took off 4 bases at V and 1 base at J, with 14 bases between the two ends. The CDR3 sequence is 15 residues long. Per germline, CDR1 SGHRS and CDR2 YFSETQ. The CDR3 protein is CASSLQPEANTEAFF. CDR3 nucleotide sequence: TGCGCCAGCAGCCTCCAACCTGAGGCGAACACTGAAGCTTTCTTT.

The genes are TRBV2 and TRBJ2-7, with 7 bases aligning to TRBD1. The CDR3 runs to 12 residues. Germline V lookup: CDR1 SNHLY, CDR2 FYNNEI. V lost 5 bases, J lost 6 bases, and 4 bases stayed unmatched. CDR3 nucleotide sequence: TGTGCCAGCAGTCGACAGGGCGGCGAGCAGTACTTC. This encodes CASSRQGGEQYF.

The rearrangement uses TRBV6-5 and TRBJ2-1, with D possibly being TRBD2 (6 bases). The V and J ends lost 10 bases and 5 bases respectively, with 15 bases between them. Germline V gene data show CDR1 as MNHEY and CDR2 as SVGAGI. The CDR3 has 13 residues. CDR3 DNA sequence: TGTGCCACGTGGCAGCGGGCCCACAATGAGCAGTTCTTC. It is translated as CATWQRAHNEQFF.

The chain has TRBV12-3 or TRBV12-4 and TRBJ1-2, with TRBD1 matching 9 bases. Germline trimming cut 6 bases from V and 8 bases from J; bases unmatched to any gene: 7. There are 13 residues in the CDR3. The CDR3 reads CASSPGQGRGYTF. The CDR3 region has the DNA TGTGCCAGCAGCCCGGGACAGGGTAGGGGCTACACCTTC.

The V and J genes are TRBV9 and TRBJ2-7; 10 nucleotides line up with TRBD2. V lost 0 bases and J lost 2; bases outside the gene matches: 5. Looked up from germline, CDR1 is SGDLS and CDR2 is YYNGEE. The CDR3 contains 16 residues. CDR3 sequence (DNA): TGTGCCAGCAGCGTAGGGGGGACTAGCGTTACCTACGAGCAGTACTTC. Its translation: CASSVGGTSVTYEQYF.

The chain uses TRBV6-5 and TRBJ1-2, with a weak D call TRBD1 (5 bases). From germline, CDR1 is MNHEY and CDR2 SVGAGI. This CDR3 is 12 amino acids long. Trimming removed 4 bases from V and 4 bases from J, with 7 bases in between. The CDR3 spells CASSFQGYGYTF. The CDR3 coding sequence is TGTGCCAGCAGTTTTCAGGGCTATGGCTACACCTTC.

The V call is TRBV10-2, the J call TRBJ1-2; maybe TRBD1 (5 bases). Looked up from germline, CDR1 is WSHSY and CDR2 is SAAADI. V was clipped by 2 bases and J by 0 bases, with 19 bases between them. There are 18 residues in the CDR3. CDR3 nucleotide sequence: TGCGCCAGCAGTGAGACCAGGGAAGGGGCCTGGGCTAACTATGGCTACACCTTC. Protein product: CASSETREGAWANYGYTF.

The chain uses TRBV28 and TRBJ1-5; 8 bases are a match to TRBD1. CDR3 length: 17 amino acids. V shed 6 bases and J 0 bases; nucleotides not matched to a gene: 10. The V gene's germline CDR1 is MDHEN and CDR2 SYDVKM. In nucleotides, the CDR3 is TGTGCCAGCAGCCACTTGAACAGGGGGGATAGCAATCAGCCCCAGCATTTT. It yields the protein CASSHLNRGDSNQPQHF. Full variable domain (rest looked up from reference TRBV28 and TRBJ1-5): DVKVTQSSRYLVKRTGEKVFLECVQDMDHENMFWYRQDPGLGLRLIYFSYDVKMKEKGDIPEGYSVSREKKERFSLILESASTNQTSMYLCASSHLNRGDSNQPQHFGDGTRLSIL.

V and J are TRBV19 and TRBJ1-5; D may be TRBD1 (6 bases). The germline CDR1 and CDR2 sequences are LNHDA and SQIVND (reference sequence). The CDR3 is 14 residues long. V gave up 2 bases and J gave up 2 bases, with 7 bases separating them. DNA of the CDR3: TGTGCCAGTAGTATAACAGGGCGCAATCAGCCCCAGCATTTT. It is translated as CASSITGRNQPQHF.

V is TRBV7-6 and J is TRBJ2-1; the D gene is possibly TRBD2 (5 bases). Trimming cost V 1 base and J 4 bases, with 8 bases left between them. The CDR3 is 14 residues long. Germline lookup yields CDR1 SGHVS and CDR2 FNYEAQ. In DNA, the CDR3 is TGTGCCAGCAGCTTAGAGGACTTTTACAATGAGCAGTTCTTC. It yields the protein CASSLEDFYNEQFF.

V usage is TRBV5-1 and J usage is TRBJ2-2; 13 bases are shared with TRBD2. V shed 3 bases and J 5 bases; nucleotides not matched to a gene: 4. The CDR3 is 16 amino acids. CDR1 and CDR2 from the germline V gene are SGHRS and YFSETQ. DNA of the CDR3: TGCGCCAGCAGCTGGACTAGCGGGAGCGGTACCGGGGAGCTGTTTTTT. This translates into CASSWTSGSGTGELFF.

This clone occurred once. The chain couples TRBV6-5 to TRBJ1-5; 7 positions agree with TRBD1. Unmatched junction bases numbered 9, after V lost 6 bases and J lost 4 bases. Germline V gene sequence: CDR1 MNHEY, CDR2 SVGAGI. CDR3 length equals 15 residues. The CDR3, as DNA: TGTGCCAGCAGACCATGGGACAGAACTAATCAGCCCCAGCATTTT. It is translated as CASRPWDRTNQPQHF.

The chain is built from TRBV18 and TRBJ2-7; 7 bases agree with TRBD1. Trimming took 3 bases from V and 1 from J; bases not matched to a gene: 6. Germline V lookup: CDR1 KGHSH, CDR2 LQKENI. The length of the CDR3 is 15 residues. The DNA for the CDR3 is TGTGCCAGCTCACCCTCTTCAGGGGGATCCTACGAGCAGTACTTC. Encoded protein: CASSPSSGGSYEQYF.

V gene TRBV9 combines with J gene TRBJ1-3; 7 nucleotides match TRBD1. V trimming: 3 bases; J trimming: 0 bases; junction bases outside the gene matches: 3. The CDR3 covers 15 residues. Germline CDR1 SGDLS, CDR2 YYNGEE. Here the CDR3 DNA reads TGTGCCAGCAGCGGGGACAGCCACTCTGGAAACACCATATATTTT. It yields the protein CASSGDSHSGNTIYF.

The chain combines TRBV19 with TRBJ1-5; no reliable D call. The CDR3 covers 15 residues. The V gene's germline CDR1 is LNHDA and CDR2 SQIVND (reference sequence). V was trimmed by 5 bases and J by 1 base, leaving 12 bases between them. CDR3 amino acids: CASSPITGSNQPQHF. The CDR3 coding sequence is TGTGCCAGTAGTCCCATCACGGGAAGCAATCAGCCCCAGCATTTT.

The genes are TRBV20-1 and TRBJ1-1; possible D gene TRBD1, 6 bases. The CDR3 totals 13 residues. Between the trimmed V and J ends, which lost 3 bases and 3 bases, there was a span of 11 bases. The germline gives CDR1 DFQATT, CDR2 SNEGSKA (reference sequence). The CDR3 region is CSASGGGDTEAFF. CDR3 DNA sequence: TGCAGTGCTAGTGGAGGGGGGGACACTGAAGCTTTCTTT.

This chain connects TRBV3-1 (or the pseudogene TRBV3-2) to TRBJ2-2, with 9 nucleotides matching TRBD2. CDR1 and CDR2 (germline): LGHDT, YNNKEL (reference sequence). The length of the CDR3 is 18 residues. V dropped 3 bases and J dropped 0; count of bases not matched to a gene: 8. The CDR3 reads CASSHEPLAGSNTGELFF. The CDR3 coding sequence is TGTGCCAGCAGCCATGAACCCCTAGCGGGATCGAACACCGGGGAGCTGTTTTTT.

The chain combines TRBV28 with TRBJ2-1; 10 nucleotides line up with TRBD2. Losses at the gene ends were 6 bases for V and 5 bases for J; bases not matched to a gene: 10. The germline gives CDR1 MDHEN, CDR2 SYDVKM. This CDR3 spans 16 amino acids. CDR3: CASSGMLLAGHNEQFF. CDR3 sequence (DNA): TGTGCCAGCAGCGGGATGTTACTAGCGGGACACAATGAGCAGTTCTTC.